The 32 T cell receptor beta chains below come from one sample, sequenced in a study of T cells in Graves' hyperthyroidism and ophthalmopathy. RNA transcripts provided the source from which TCR beta CDR3 regions were amplified. A set of HTBI primers served as the primers for a first-round RT-PCR of the TCR CDR3. One entry per CDR3 protein results from TCRdb running MiXCR on the multiplex PCR reads. Of more than 500,000 distinct CDR3 sequences listed, around 13% are singletons. The sample taken for sequencing was blood. The receptors come from a woman aged 40 to 50 with Graves' hyperthyroidism.

This clonotype was seen ten or more times. This chain links TRBV12-3 or TRBV12-4 with TRBJ2-3; 8 bases agree with TRBD2. The CDR3 loop spans 13 amino acids. Losses at the gene ends were 8 bases for V and 5 bases for J; bases not matched to a gene: 6. The CDR3 protein is CASQGTSVDTQYF. The CDR3, as DNA: TGTGCCAGCCAAGGGACTAGTGTAGATACGCAGTATTTT.

The chain recombines TRBV28 with TRBJ1-6; D is unresolved. The germline V and J ends were trimmed by 8 bases and 10 bases, with 12 bases remaining between them. The length of the CDR3 is 12 residues. Germline CDR1 reads MDHEN; CDR2 reads SYDVKM. The CDR3 reads CASRSLGSPLHF. The CDR3 region has the DNA TGTGCCAGCCGCAGCCTAGGCTCACCCCTCCACTTT.

This clonotype was observed many times. V is TRBV28 and J is TRBJ2-1, with 7 bases identical to TRBD2. The CDR3 consists of 15 residues. V was pared by 10 bases and J by 2 bases, with 11 bases of the junction left unmatched. CDR1 is MDHEN, CDR2 SYDVKM, per germline. The CDR3 loop is CAISRASGTYNEQFF. The CDR3 DNA is TGTGCCATCTCGAGGGCTAGCGGAACCTACAATGAGCAGTTCTTC.

The chain combines TRBV29-1 with TRBJ2-5, with 12 bases lining up with TRBD2. The germline CDR1 and CDR2 sequences are SQVTM and ANQGSEA. V shed 7 bases and J 1 base; nucleotides not matched to a gene: 4. The CDR3 totals 14 residues. The CDR3 is CSAWTSGIQETQYF. In DNA form, the CDR3 reads TGCAGCGCGTGGACTAGCGGGATCCAAGAGACCCAGTACTTC.

The chain links TRBV18 to TRBJ2-5; D could derive from TRBD1 or TRBD2 (6 bases each). The germline gives CDR1 KGHSH, CDR2 LQKENI. Trimming stripped 2 bases from V and 4 bases from J, with 11 bases between. CDR3 length: 14 amino acids. The CDR3 protein is CASSPVRGGETQYF. CDR3 DNA: TGTGCCAGCTCACCAGTCAGGGGAGGAGAGACCCAGTACTTC.

This clonotype was observed at least ten times. J is TRBJ1-1 and V is TRBV2, with D tentatively TRBD1 (5 bases). Germline CDR1 reads SNHLY; CDR2 reads FYNNEI. Trimming pared 4 bases from V and 0 bases from J, leaving 12 bases between. The CDR3 is 15 amino acids. CDR3 residues: CASSARGAMNTEAFF. In DNA form, the CDR3 reads TGTGCCAGCAGTGCCCGGGGCGCCATGAACACTGAAGCTTTCTTT.

This clonotype was picked up a small number of times. The chain is built from TRBV7-2 and TRBJ2-7; 8 bases map to TRBD1. Germline loops: CDR1 SGHTA, CDR2 FQGNSA. The CDR3 extends over 15 amino acids. Unmatched junction bases numbered 11, after V lost 5 bases and J lost 5 bases. The CDR3 protein is CASSQTRDRKHEQYF. The CDR3 DNA sequence: TGTGCCAGCAGCCAAACGAGGGACAGGAAACACGAGCAGTACTTC.

The table lists this clonotype with many counts. This rearrangement joins TRBV18 to TRBJ2-1, with 8 bases matching TRBD1. The CDR3 sequence is 14 residues long. The germline gives CDR1 KGHSH, CDR2 LQKENI. The J segment lost 6 bases and the V segment lost 3 bases, leaving 4 bases of the junction unmatched. CDR3 DNA: TGTGCCAGCTCACCGTACCAGGGGGCCAATGAGCAGTTCTTC. As protein: CASSPYQGANEQFF.

This clonotype was seen a few times. The rearrangement uses TRBV5-6 and TRBJ2-1, with TRBD2 matching over 13 bases. The germline V gene has CDR1 SGHDT and CDR2 YYEEEE. Unmatched junction bases numbered 10, after V lost 1 base and J lost 6 bases. The CDR3 is 18 amino acids. The CDR3 is CASSLSWAGLAGINEQFF. CDR3 nucleotide sequence: TGTGCCAGCAGCTTGTCCTGGGCGGGACTAGCGGGAATCAATGAGCAGTTCTTC. Full variable domain (outside the CDR3, taken from reference TRBV5-6 and TRBJ2-1): DAGVTQSPTHLIKTRGQQVTLRCSPKSGHDTVSWYQQALGQGPQFIFQYYEEEERQRGNFPDRFSGHQFPNYSSELNVNALLLGDSALYLCASSLSWAGLAGINEQFFGPGTRLTVL.

This clonotype occurred many times. The chain combines TRBV11-3 with TRBJ2-7; D is unresolved. Trimming took 7 bases from V and 4 from J, leaving 11 bases between them. The CDR3 is 12 amino acids. Germline V lookup: CDR1 SGHNT, CDR2 YENEEA. The CDR3 is CASTRNRYEQYF. The CDR3 nucleotides read TGTGCCAGCACGAGGAATCGATACGAGCAGTACTTC.

This clonotype was seen ten or more times. This rearrangement joins TRBV7-2 to TRBJ1-5, with 10 bases fitting TRBD1. Unmatched junction bases numbered 3, after V lost 5 bases and J lost 5 bases. CDR3 size: 14 residues. Germline V gives CDR1 SGHTA, CDR2 FQGNSA. CDR3 coding DNA: TGTGCCAGCAGCCCGGGACAGGGGTATCAGCCCCAGCATTTT. Translation gives CASSPGQGYQPQHF.

This clonotype came up a few times. V gene TRBV4-1 combines with J gene TRBJ1-6; D is unresolved. CDR1 MGHRA and CDR2 YSYEKL come from the germline V gene. V was trimmed by 0 bases and J by 8 bases, leaving 11 bases between them. The CDR3 has 15 amino acids. CDR3 nucleotides: TGCGCCAGCAGCCAAGATGTGGTGGGAGATTCACCCCTCCACTTT. Amino acids: CASSQDVVGDSPLHF.

This clonotype was detected a few times. The rearrangement joins TRBV20-1 to TRBJ1-2, with D maybe TRBD1 (6 bases). The CDR3 sequence is 16 residues long. Germline assignment: CDR1 DFQATT and CDR2 SNEGSKA (reference sequence). V gave up 2 bases and J gave up 1 base, with 17 bases separating them. CDR3 loop: CSARRKGGGSNYGYTF. DNA for the CDR3: TGCAGTGCTAGAAGGAAAGGGGGGGGGAGTAACTATGGCTACACCTTC.

This clonotype turned up a few times. The J gene is TRBJ2-2, the V gene TRBV19, with a weak D call TRBD2 (6 bases). V was pared by 7 bases and J by 4 bases, with 13 bases between. The CDR3 is made up of 14 amino acids. Germline V gene lookup returns CDR1 LNHDA and CDR2 SQIVND (reference sequence). The CDR3 region is CASTGGGPTGELFF. The CDR3 nucleotides read TGTGCCAGTACTGGGGGAGGACCCACCGGGGAGCTGTTTTTT. The variable domain in full, with the rest retrieved from reference TRBV19 and TRBJ2-2, is DGGITQSPKYLFRKEGQNVTLSCEQNLNHDAMYWYRQDPGQGLRLIYYSQIVNDFQKGDIAEGYSVSREKKESFPLTVTSAQKNPTAFYLCASTGGGPTGELFFGEGSRLTVL.

This clonotype was detected ten times or more. The rearrangement links TRBV12-3 or TRBV12-4 to TRBJ2-3, with D unclear. The CDR3 length is 12 residues. Trimming shortened V by 7 bases and J by 6 bases, and 11 bases separated the two germline ends. The CDR3 here is CASTPFADTQYF. DNA of the CDR3: TGTGCCAGCACCCCATTTGCGGATACGCAGTATTTT.

This clonotype was found many times. The chain has TRBV6-1 and TRBJ1-5, with D tentatively TRBD1 (6 bases). Deletions cut 7 bases from V and 6 bases from J, with 10 bases between. The CDR3 has 12 amino acids. CDR1 and CDR2 from the germline V gene are MNHNS and SASEGT. In DNA form, the CDR3 reads TGTGCCAGCAACAGGGCGGGTCAGCCCCAGCATTTT. It yields the protein CASNRAGQPQHF.

This clonotype was detected ten times or more. This rearrangement joins TRBV29-1 to TRBJ2-5; TRBD1 agrees at 11 bases. V dropped 6 bases and J dropped 1; count of bases not matched to a gene: 1. Germline CDR1 reads SQVTM; CDR2 reads ANQGSEA. This CDR3 spans 13 amino acids. The CDR3 DNA reads as TGCAGCGTGGGGACAGGGGGCCAAGAGACCCAGTACTTC. It encodes CSVGTGGQETQYF.

This clonotype was detected ten times or more. The chain recombines TRBV2 with TRBJ2-5; weak D call: TRBD2 (6 bases). Trimming left V 4 bases short and J 5 bases short, with 23 bases between. The germline gives CDR1 SNHLY, CDR2 FYNNEI. The CDR3 consists of 17 residues. The CDR3 sequence: CASSGSWLEGGGETQYF. The CDR3, as DNA: TGTGCCAGCAGTGGTTCGTGGCTCGAGGGAGGAGGTGAGACCCAGTACTTC.

This clonotype showed up many times. This rearrangement joins TRBV20-1 to TRBJ2-7, with D tentatively TRBD1 (6 bases). The V end lost 0 bases, the J end lost 3 bases, and 6 bases lay between the germline ends. The germline V gene has CDR1 DFQATT and CDR2 SNEGSKA (reference sequence). This CDR3 spans 12 amino acids. CDR3 bases: TGCAGTGCTAGAGAACAGGGCTACGAGCAGTACTTC. Translated: CSAREQGYEQYF.

The chain is built from TRBV10-1 and TRBJ1-2; no definite D call. The germline V gene encodes CDR1 WNHNN and CDR2 SYGVQD (reference sequence). V was cut by 5 bases and J by 4 bases, with 11 bases left in between. The CDR3 runs 13 residues. The CDR3 DNA is TGCGCCAGCAGTCCCTCGGGAACCTATGGCTACACCTTC. Residues: CASSPSGTYGYTF.

This chain uses TRBV5-6 with TRBJ1-3; a possible D gene is TRBD1 (5 bases). The CDR3 has 17 amino acids. Trimming left V 3 bases short and J 1 base short, with 17 bases between. The V gene's germline CDR1 is SGHDT and CDR2 YYEEEE. The CDR3 here is CASSYGTGEPSGNTIYF. CDR3 nucleotides: TGTGCCAGCAGCTACGGGACGGGGGAACCTTCTGGAAACACCATATATTTT.

This clonotype has just a few counts. The rearrangement uses TRBV20-1 and TRBJ2-7, with unresolved D. The germline V gene encodes CDR1 DFQATT and CDR2 SNEGSKA (reference sequence). This CDR3 comprises 12 residues. The germline V and J ends were trimmed by 5 bases and 0 bases, with 8 bases remaining between them. DNA for the CDR3: TGCAGTGCTTTATCTAGCTCCTACGAGCAGTACTTC. The encoded protein is CSALSSSYEQYF.

This clonotype was recorded at least ten times. A read error may account for a junction end that differs from germline. The rearrangement joins TRBV12-3 or TRBV12-4 to TRBJ2-7, with TRBD2 identical over 7 bases. CDR3 length: 14 residues. Here the CDR3 reads CASSPMTSSHEQYF. The DNA for the CDR3 is TGTGCCAGCAGCCCTATGACTAGCTCCCACGAGCAGTACTTC.

This clonotype occurred many times. The V call is TRBV20-1, the J call TRBJ2-3, with TRBD2 matching over 9 bases. CDR3 size: 14 residues. V shed 2 bases and J 6 bases; nucleotides not matched to a gene: 6. Germline lookup yields CDR1 DFQATT and CDR2 SNEGSKA (reference sequence). The CDR3 reads CSARPGLASDTQYF. CDR3 in DNA: TGCAGTGCTAGACCGGGACTAGCTTCGGATACGCAGTATTTT.

In its sample, this clonotype was seen a few times. The chain carries TRBV14 and TRBJ2-3; TRBD2 is a possible D gene (5 bases). Germline CDR1 is SGHDN and CDR2 is FVKESK. The CDR3 is 18 residues long. Trimming took 0 bases from V and 3 from J, leaving 19 bases between them. This chain's CDR3 is CASSQDGMRDGVTDTQYF. In DNA, the CDR3 is TGTGCCAGCAGCCAAGATGGTATGAGGGATGGGGTTACAGATACGCAGTATTTT.

Details on this clonotype: It may be a read error: a sequence one base away is much more abundant. The chain employs TRBV6-1 and TRBJ2-7, with 8 positions matching TRBD1. There are 15 residues in the CDR3. Germline V gene lookup returns CDR1 MNHNS and CDR2 SASEGT. The trim removed 2 bases at V and 3 bases at J, leaving 6 bases unmatched. This CDR3 is CASSEQGAAIYEQYF. The CDR3, as DNA: TGTGCCAGCAGTGAACAGGGGGCAGCGATCTACGAGCAGTACTTC.

This clonotype showed up many times. The chain employs TRBV2 and TRBJ1-5; the D is unclear. Germline CDR1 SNHLY, CDR2 FYNNEI. Trimming left V 6 bases short and J 1 base short, with 13 bases between. The CDR3 runs to 15 residues. The chain's CDR3 is CASRSQVESNQPQHF. The CDR3 region has the DNA TGTGCCAGCAGATCGCAGGTGGAAAGCAATCAGCCCCAGCATTTT.

The sample holds many counts of this clonotype. This CDR3 is CASSLGLAVVYEQYF. The CDR3 region has the DNA TGCGCCAGCAGCTTGGGACTAGCGGTAGTCTACGAGCAGTACTTC. This chain links TRBV5-1 with TRBJ2-7; 9 positions agree with TRBD2. Germline CDR1 SGHRS, CDR2 YFSETQ. The CDR3 consists of 15 residues. The V segment lost 0 bases and the J segment 3 bases; nucleotides outside the gene matches: 4.

This clonotype was detected only a few times. The V call is TRBV18, the J call TRBJ1-2; 7 nucleotides agree with TRBD1. Germline loops: CDR1 KGHSH, CDR2 LQKENI. The CDR3 consists of 16 residues. The J segment lost 3 bases and the V segment lost 3 bases, leaving 10 bases of the junction unmatched. The CDR3 sequence is CASSPQPPGTDYGYTF. For the CDR3, the DNA is TGTGCCAGCTCACCTCAGCCCCCCGGGACAGACTATGGCTACACCTTC. Full variable domain (missing parts from reference TRBV18 and TRBJ1-2): NAGVMQNPRHLVRRRGQEARLRCSPMKGHSHVYWYRQLPEEGLKFMVYLQKENIIDESGMPKERFSAEFPKEGPSILRIQQVVRGDSAAYFCASSPQPPGTDYGYTFGSGTRLTVV.

There are many counts of this clonotype. The genes are TRBV6-8 and TRBJ2-1; unclear D gene. The V and J ends lost 5 bases and 5 bases respectively, with 19 bases between them. This CDR3 region has 16 residues. Germline assignment: CDR1 MNHGY and CDR2 SAAAGT. For the CDR3, the DNA is TGTGCCAGCAGTGGGTTAAGGGTGTACCTTAACAATGAGCAGTTCTTC. It encodes CASSGLRVYLNNEQFF.

In this sample, this clonotype turned up a few times. The final CDR3 position lacks the conserved phenylalanine or tryptophan, pointing to a likely read error. The gene calls are TRBV27 and TRBJ2-7, with TRBD1 matching over 8 bases. J gave up 4 bases and V 5 bases, and 4 bases lay outside the gene matches. The V gene's germline CDR1 is MNHEY and CDR2 SMNVEV (reference sequence). The CDR3 is 13 residues long. For the CDR3, the DNA is TGTGCCAGCAGTACCGGACAGGGTTACGAGCAGTACCTC. Its translation is CASSTGQGYEQYL.

The sample holds many counts of this clonotype. The chain is built from TRBV20-1 and TRBJ2-1; the match to TRBD2 covers 7 bases. The CDR3 length is 14 residues. The V and J ends lost 0 bases and 6 bases, in that order; junction bases with no gene match: 5. In germline, CDR1 is DFQATT, CDR2 SNEGSKA (reference sequence). CDR3 protein: CSARDGSGINEQFF. The CDR3 DNA reads TGCAGTGCTAGAGATGGGAGCGGGATCAATGAGCAGTTCTTC.